This T cell receptor (beta chain) comes out of a study of blood T cell repertoires in COVID-19. Study context: The origin of the acute and convalescent COVID-19 samples was the United States, Italy and Spain.

Sequenced by immunoSEQ multiplex PCR; TCRdb stores in-frame clones only, minus some. This sample has 120,000 or so clones, with around 88% found just once. This receptor was identified in a woman in her fifties or sixties with active or convalescent COVID-19. Input material: peripheral blood.

The CDR3 loop reads CASSPRWASTEAFF. The DNA of the CDR3 is TGTGCCAGCAGTCCCAGGTGGGCCTCCACTGAAGCTTTCTTT. This rearrangement joins TRBV6-5 to TRBJ1-1; D is unclear. Germline values: CDR1 MNHEY, CDR2 SVGAGI. Trimming took 5 bases from V and 4 from J, leaving 14 bases between them. The CDR3 has 14 residues.